A selection of T cell receptor beta chains follows, all from one sample in a study of T cell responses to AZD1222 COVID-19 vaccine. Sequenced by immunoSEQ multiplex PCR; TCRdb stores in-frame clones only, minus some. Of around 95,000 clones in the sample, 85% to 90% were seen once. The starting material was peripheral blood, obtained on day 0 of AZD1222 vaccination. The receptors derive from an adult in good health. The conserved cysteine and the conserved F or W are not part of the CDR3 here. Fields, in order: V gene, D gene, CDR3 protein. A D gene is named only where the DNA matches it firmly.

v_gene: TRBV10-3; d_gene: .; CDR3aa: ASSPAGENTEAF
v_gene: TRBV19; d_gene: TRBD1; CDR3aa: ASNSRGQNGELF
v_gene: TRBV6-5; d_gene: TRBD1; CDR3aa: ASRAGTGGDYGYT
v_gene: TRBV7-2; d_gene: .; CDR3aa: ASSPDRMFGELF
v_gene: TRBV11-2; d_gene: TRBD2; CDR3aa: ASSFSSGPFYNEQF
v_gene: TRBV6-1; d_gene: .; CDR3aa: ASSDGGQSEETQY
v_gene: TRBV29-1; d_gene: .; CDR3aa: SVLQAATNYGYT
v_gene: TRBV6-5; d_gene: .; CDR3aa: ASSYSSGANVLT
v_gene: TRBV9; d_gene: .; CDR3aa: ASSVAGHGELF
v_gene: TRBV10-3; d_gene: .; CDR3aa: AISEDLQGNYGYT
v_gene: TRBV6-1; d_gene: .; CDR3aa: ASSDPLGKQF
v_gene: TRBV24-1; d_gene: .; CDR3aa: ATSERQRLGEQF
v_gene: TRBV2; d_gene: .; CDR3aa: ASSDGLEETQY
v_gene: TRBV11-3; d_gene: .; CDR3aa: ASSLDTNYGYT
v_gene: TRBV5-6; d_gene: TRBD1; CDR3aa: ASSSQGESYEQY
v_gene: TRBV6-1; d_gene: .; CDR3aa: ASSDARTQYEQY
v_gene: TRBV6-5; d_gene: .; CDR3aa: ASSYSAADAYEQY
v_gene: TRBV25-1; d_gene: .; CDR3aa: ASSDLTTTTDTQY
v_gene: TRBV6-5; d_gene: .; CDR3aa: ASSYSLALGINEQF
v_gene: TRBV30; d_gene: TRBD1; CDR3aa: AWSRGTGGGYT
v_gene: TRBV15; d_gene: .; CDR3aa: ATSRDQGRSTEAF
v_gene: TRBV18; d_gene: .; CDR3aa: ASSPIGARTEAF
v_gene: TRBV11-2; d_gene: TRBD1; CDR3aa: ASRGGQGWNEAF
v_gene: TRBV19; d_gene: .; CDR3aa: ASSSGGVDTEAF
v_gene: TRBV6-6; d_gene: .; CDR3aa: ASSPGASGNIQY
v_gene: TRBV5-6; d_gene: .; CDR3aa: ASSFVQGSTVSEKLF
v_gene: TRBV6-5; d_gene: TRBD1; CDR3aa: ASSQGQGLQPQH
v_gene: TRBV30; d_gene: .; CDR3aa: AWSLRANTIY
v_gene: TRBV3-1/TRBV3-2; d_gene: .; CDR3aa: ASSQDGGSSGTQY
v_gene: TRBV9; d_gene: .; CDR3aa: ASSVVSGANVLT
v_gene: TRBV5-1; d_gene: .; CDR3aa: ASTSGLSGNTIY
v_gene: TRBV7-9; d_gene: .; CDR3aa: ASSPGGANQPQH
v_gene: TRBV19; d_gene: TRBD1; CDR3aa: ASTQTAGGGYNEQF
v_gene: TRBV7-9; d_gene: .; CDR3aa: ASGTSLEQY
v_gene: TRBV29-1; d_gene: .; CDR3aa: SVEEHQETQY
v_gene: TRBV18; d_gene: .; CDR3aa: ASSQGEDHNEQF
v_gene: TRBV9; d_gene: .; CDR3aa: ASSPPKSVNEQF